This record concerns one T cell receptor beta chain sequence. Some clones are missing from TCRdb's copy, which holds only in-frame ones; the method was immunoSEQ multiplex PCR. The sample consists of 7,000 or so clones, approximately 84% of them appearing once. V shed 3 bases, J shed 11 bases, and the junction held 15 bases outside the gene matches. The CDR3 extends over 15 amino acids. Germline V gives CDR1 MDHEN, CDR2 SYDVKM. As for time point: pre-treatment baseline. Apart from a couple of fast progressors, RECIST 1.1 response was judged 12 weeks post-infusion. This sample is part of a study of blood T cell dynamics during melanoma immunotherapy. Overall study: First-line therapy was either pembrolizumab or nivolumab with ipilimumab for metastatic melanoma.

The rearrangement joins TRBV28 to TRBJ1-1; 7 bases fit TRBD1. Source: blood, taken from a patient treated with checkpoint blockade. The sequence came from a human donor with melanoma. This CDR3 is CASSFTRDRLFGAFF. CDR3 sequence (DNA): TGTGCCAGCAGTTTTACCCGGGACAGACTATTTGGGGCTTTCTTT.